A selection of T cell receptor beta chains follows, all from one sample in a study of vaccination and CD4 T cells after COVID-19. Via MiXCR, TCRdb re-called the PCR reads, giving one row per CDR3 protein. The table records about 9,000 distinct CDR3 sequences, about 44% of them present only once. For these receptors, no antigen is known. The sample was CD4+ T cells from blood, cultured in vitro. All receptors derive from a human donor who had recovered from COVID-19. The CDR3 runs from the conserved cysteine through the conserved F or W. Fields, in order: clone size, D gene, V gene, J gene, CDR3 protein, CDR3 DNA. The D gene is left open where the match is weak. Only some rows state a clone size, as once, few, many or a class for expanded clones.

abundance: -; d_gene: -; v_gene: TRBV15; j_gene: TRBJ2-7; CDR3aa: CATSRGGQAYEQYF; CDR3nt: TGTGCCACCAGCAGAGGGGGTCAGGCCTACGAGCAGTACTTC
abundance: -; d_gene: TRBD2; v_gene: TRBV20-1; j_gene: TRBJ2-5; CDR3aa: CSARGSSGGRSQETQYF; CDR3nt: TGCAGTGCTAGAGGTAGTAGCGGGGGCCGATCACAAGAGACCCAGTACTTC
abundance: few; d_gene: -; v_gene: TRBV28; j_gene: TRBJ1-2; CDR3aa: CASSFLTGNGYTF; CDR3nt: TGTGCCAGCAGTTTCTTGACCGGGAATGGCTACACCTTC
abundance: -; d_gene: -; v_gene: TRBV25-1; j_gene: TRBJ1-1; CDR3aa: CASSSLWGPDTEAFF; CDR3nt: TGTGCCAGCAGCTCCCTATGGGGCCCCGACACTGAAGCTTTCTTT
abundance: -; d_gene: TRBD1; v_gene: TRBV7-2; j_gene: TRBJ1-1; CDR3aa: CASSSRAGGTEAFF; CDR3nt: TGTGCCAGCAGCTCCCGAGCAGGGGGCACTGAAGCTTTCTTT
abundance: -; d_gene: -; v_gene: TRBV6-2/TRBV6-3; j_gene: TRBJ2-3; CDR3aa: CASSYTRPGRVTYTQYF; CDR3nt: TGTGCCAGCAGTTACACTCGTCCGGGACGGGTCACGTATACGCAGTATTTT
abundance: -; d_gene: -; v_gene: TRBV27; j_gene: TRBJ2-7; CDR3aa: CASSSQGWSYEQYF; CDR3nt: TGTGCCAGCAGTTCCCAGGGGTGGTCCTACGAGCAGTACTTC
abundance: medium-sized; d_gene: -; v_gene: TRBV6-1; j_gene: TRBJ1-5; CDR3aa: CASSGAWDQPQHF; CDR3nt: TGTGCCAGCAGTGGGGCCTGGGACCAACCCCAGCATTTT
abundance: few; d_gene: -; v_gene: TRBV24-1; j_gene: TRBJ2-2; CDR3aa: CATSHGTQSGELFF; CDR3nt: TGTGCCACCAGTCATGGTACACAGTCCGGGGAGCTGTTTTTT
abundance: -; d_gene: -; v_gene: TRBV5-4; j_gene: TRBJ2-1; CDR3aa: CASSSGGTSPAYNEQFF; CDR3nt: TGTGCCAGCAGCTCTGGGGGGACCTCGCCAGCCTACAATGAGCAGTTCTTC
abundance: few; d_gene: -; v_gene: TRBV7-2; j_gene: TRBJ2-4; CDR3aa: CASSLGAKNIQYF; CDR3nt: TGTGCCAGCAGCTTGGGGGCCAAAAACATTCAGTACTTC
abundance: -; d_gene: -; v_gene: TRBV12-3/TRBV12-4; j_gene: TRBJ2-7; CDR3aa: CASSLSHGALIEQYF; CDR3nt: TGTGCCAGCAGTTTATCTCACGGGGCCCTCATCGAGCAGTACTTC
abundance: -; d_gene: TRBD1; v_gene: TRBV20-1; j_gene: TRBJ1-6; CDR3aa: CSARVGQGGSYNSPLHF; CDR3nt: TGCAGTGCTAGAGTCGGACAGGGTGGTTCCTATAATTCACCCCTCCACTTT
abundance: few; d_gene: -; v_gene: TRBV7-7; j_gene: TRBJ2-2; CDR3aa: CASSLVQTINTGELFF; CDR3nt: TGTGCTAGCAGCTTAGTACAGACGATTAACACCGGGGAGCTGTTTTTT
abundance: -; d_gene: -; v_gene: TRBV18; j_gene: TRBJ2-5; CDR3aa: CASSVREGETQYF; CDR3nt: TGTGCCAGCTCAGTGCGGGAAGGGGAGACCCAGTACTTC
abundance: -; d_gene: TRBD1; v_gene: TRBV25-1; j_gene: TRBJ2-7; CDR3aa: CASSGGTGYFYEQYF; CDR3nt: TGTGCCAGCAGTGGTGGGACAGGCTACTTCTACGAGCAGTACTTC
abundance: few; d_gene: TRBD1; v_gene: TRBV10-3; j_gene: TRBJ2-7; CDR3aa: CAISGDRGRNYEQYF; CDR3nt: TGTGCCATCAGCGGCGACAGGGGGAGGAACTACGAGCAGTACTTC
abundance: -; d_gene: TRBD1; v_gene: TRBV10-2; j_gene: TRBJ2-3; CDR3aa: CASSVQGPDTQYF; CDR3nt: TGCGCCAGCAGTGTACAGGGGCCAGATACGCAGTATTTT
abundance: -; d_gene: TRBD1; v_gene: TRBV5-6; j_gene: TRBJ2-7; CDR3aa: CASSGTIGQARYEQYF; CDR3nt: TGTGCCAGCAGCGGGACGATCGGACAGGCGCGTTACGAGCAGTACTTC
abundance: -; d_gene: -; v_gene: TRBV7-8; j_gene: TRBJ2-1; CDR3aa: CASSMRDRSSYNEQFF; CDR3nt: TGTGCCAGCAGCATGCGCGACAGGAGCTCCTACAATGAGCAGTTCTTC
abundance: -; d_gene: -; v_gene: TRBV30; j_gene: TRBJ2-7; CDR3aa: CAWSGVSMGEQYF; CDR3nt: TGTGCCTGGAGCGGGGTGTCGATGGGAGAGCAGTACTTC
abundance: medium-sized; d_gene: TRBD1; v_gene: TRBV10-3; j_gene: TRBJ2-7; CDR3aa: CAIGGSLQTGNEQYF; CDR3nt: TGTGCCATCGGAGGTTCCCTGCAGACAGGGAACGAGCAGTACTTC
abundance: -; d_gene: -; v_gene: TRBV20-1; j_gene: TRBJ2-1; CDR3aa: CSARDLKRVEGEQFF; CDR3nt: TGCAGTGCTAGAGATCTTAAGCGGGTAGAGGGAGAGCAGTTCTTC
abundance: -; d_gene: -; v_gene: TRBV9; j_gene: TRBJ1-1; CDR3aa: CASSVGLRTVEDAEAFF; CDR3nt: TGTGCCAGCAGCGTAGGGCTCCGGACAGTCGAGGACGCTGAAGCTTTCTTT
abundance: few; d_gene: -; v_gene: TRBV9; j_gene: TRBJ2-2; CDR3aa: CASSVEGGLYTGELFF; CDR3nt: TGTGCCAGCAGCGTAGAGGGGGGTTTATACACCGGGGAGCTGTTTTTT